Listed below are T cell receptor beta chains from one sample, sequenced in a study of radiotherapy plus CTLA-4 blockade in lung cancer. Sequencing used immunoSEQ multiplex PCR; TCRdb keeps in-frame clones, though not all of them. This repertoire shows 60,000 to 70,000 clones, 79% found once; its top ten account for about 9.1%. Sequencing was performed on peripheral blood, taken from a patient treated with radiotherapy plus ipilimumab. These receptors all stem from a human donor with non-small cell lung cancer who had a complete response to radiotherapy plus ipilimumab. The CDR3 runs from the conserved cysteine through the conserved F or W.

V	CDR3
TRBV30	CAWGVDTEAFF
TRBV7-2	CASSPQGRGFQPQHF
TRBV18	CASSRQGSPNTGELFF
TRBV7-2	CASSLAGLGSETQYF
TRBV7-9	CASSPSEGGGDTQYF
TRBV9	CASTATQHSYNEQFF
TRBV19	CASSRSGRALTYNEQFF
TRBV4-3	CASSQNAVMNTEAFF
TRBV29-1	CSVVKAPDTEAFF
TRBV10-1	CASSDAGTPYEQYF
TRBV5-4	CASSLGGRVTTDTQYF
TRBV7-2	CASSFAPTDTGELFF
TRBV4-3	CASSQEQGRELFF
TRBV7-2	CASSPYRGTEAFF
TRBV7-2	CASSFGTGGETQYF
TRBV6-6	CASRSGQGNYGYTF
TRBV7-2	CASSYYQGGGNQPQHF
TRBV5-5	CASSQSQIEAFF
TRBV19	CASSIGTSGGREQYF
TRBV7-2	CASSEGANTEAFF
TRBV5-4	CASSLLNSPLHF
TRBV5-1	CASSLFRDRVVNEQFF
TRBV5-6	CASSSVGQGRRTGELFF
TRBV28	CASSLTGLIDEQFF
TRBV4-3	CASSQVERRREQFF
TRBV28	CASSTPATGGLHF
TRBV18	CASSPPGSGETQYF
TRBV10-3	CAISGTGEDEKLFF
TRBV19	CASSGSGIPTDTQYF
TRBV5-5	CASSLNAPGSGSSYEQYF
TRBV6-5	CASNLDRGNQPQHF
TRBV6-5	CASRAPGRTNSPLHF
TRBV4-1	CASSQEVVAMGEKLFF